The rows below give T cell receptor beta chains drawn from one sample of a study of shared clonotypes between healthy human individuals. Using immunoSEQ multiplex PCR, the repertoire was profiled, and TCRdb retains in-frame clones only, with some absent. The data hold about 2.4 million clones, with roughly 93% observed a single time. The source material was naive CD4+ T cells from PBMCs. These receptors were collected from a man younger than 35 in good health. Some clones in this sample may be carry-over from other donors' samples. CDR3s include the opening cysteine and the closing phenylalanine or tryptophan. Fields, in order: J gene, D gene, V gene, clone size, CDR3 DNA, CDR3 protein. A D gene is named only where the DNA matches it firmly. The size entry is marked missing in some rows and otherwise reads once, few, many or a size class.

TRBJ1-1 | - | TRBV5-1 | - | TGCGCCAGCAGCTTAAGGACGGTGAGCACTGAAGCTTTCTTT | CASSLRTVSTEAFF
TRBJ1-2 | - | TRBV7-2 | - | TGTGCCAGCAGCTTAGAACAGGGAATTGGCTACACCTTC | CASSLEQGIGYTF
TRBJ2-7 | - | TRBV21-1 | - | TGTGCCACTTGGGGCGACAGGGGAAATTCTTACGAGCAGTACTTC | CATWGDRGNSYEQYF
TRBJ1-2 | - | TRBV6-1 | once | TGTGCCAGCAGTGAGAAACAGAACGTTAACTATGGCTACACCTTC | CASSEKQNVNYGYTF
TRBJ2-2 | - | TRBV5-5 | - | TGTGCCAGCAGCCCGGTAGGAAGGACTGATAACACCGGGGAGCTGTTTTTT | CASSPVGRTDNTGELFF
TRBJ1-5 | - | TRBV21-1 | - | TGTGCCAGCAGCAAAAATAGGGGCAGGGGAGGTCAGCCCCAGCATTTT | CASSKNRGRGGQPQHF
TRBJ2-3 | - | TRBV12-5 | - | TGTGCTAGTGGTTCCCGCCCGACAGATACGCAGTATTTT | CASGSRPTDTQYF
TRBJ2-2 | - | TRBV18 | - | TGTGCCAGCTCACCGTTAGGACTCGACACCGGGGAGCTGTTTTTT | CASSPLGLDTGELFF
TRBJ2-7 | TRBD1 | TRBV4-1 | - | TGCGCCAGCAGCCAAGGGACAGGGAGCTCCTACGAGCAGTACTTC | CASSQGTGSSYEQYF
TRBJ1-5 | - | TRBV6-1 | - | TGTGCCAGCAGTGAAGTGGGTAATAGCAATCAGCCCCAGCATTTT | CASSEVGNSNQPQHF
TRBJ2-5 | - | TRBV4-1 | - | TGCGCCAGCAGCCAAGATCACGGGGCCGGGGAGACCCAGTACTTC | CASSQDHGAGETQYF
TRBJ2-1 | - | TRBV14 | - | TGTGCCAGCAGCCAAGGGAAACGATACCCCAATGAGCAGTTCTTC | CASSQGKRYPNEQFF
TRBJ2-1 | TRBD2 | TRBV7-8 | - | TGTGCCAGCAGCTCCACTAGCGGGAGGCATGAGCAGTTCTTC | CASSSTSGRHEQFF
TRBJ2-5 | TRBD1 | TRBV7-6 | - | TGTGCCAGCAGCCCGGGGACAGGGGTCCAAGAGACCCAGTACTTC | CASSPGTGVQETQYF
TRBJ1-2 | TRBD1 | TRBV5-1 | - | TGCGCCAGCAGGTCCGGGACAGTTTCCATTTATGGCTACACCTTC | CASRSGTVSIYGYTF
TRBJ2-5 | TRBD2 | TRBV19 | - | TGTGCCAGTAGTCCAAGAAATAGCGGGGGTCAAGAGACCCAGTACTTC | CASSPRNSGGQETQYF
TRBJ2-2 | TRBD2 | TRBV18 | - | TGTGCCAGCTCACCATTAGCGGGAGGGCCCACCGGGGAGCTGTTTTTT | CASSPLAGGPTGELFF
TRBJ2-1 | - | TRBV6-5 | - | TGTGCCAGCAGAACCGGAACCCTAGGGCCTGAGCAGTTCTTC | CASRTGTLGPEQFF
TRBJ1-1 | TRBD1 | TRBV29-1 | - | TGCAGCGGAAACAGGGGGCCGTCTGAAGCTTTCTTT | CSGNRGPSEAFF
TRBJ2-7 | - | TRBV5-1 | - | TGCGCCAGCAGCTTGGAGGTAGGGAGCTGGGGCGAGCAGTACTTC | CASSLEVGSWGEQYF
TRBJ2-1 | - | TRBV5-1 | - | TGCGCCAGCAGCTTGGAGGGCAACCCCTCCTACAATGAGCAGTTCTTC | CASSLEGNPSYNEQFF
TRBJ2-7 | - | TRBV5-4 | - | TGTGCCAGCAGCTGGTCGGTGGGCTACGAGCAGTACTTC | CASSWSVGYEQYF
TRBJ1-1 | TRBD1 | TRBV7-8 | once | TGTGCCAGCAGCTTCTTCCTCGGGGCAGGGGGCCGTTGGGACACTGAAGCTTTCTTT | CASSFFLGAGGRWDTEAFF
TRBJ2-2 | - | TRBV5-1 | - | TGCGCCAGCAGCTTGGCCTCCCTGAACACCGGGGAGCTGTTTTTT | CASSLASLNTGELFF
TRBJ1-2 | TRBD1 | TRBV30 | - | TGTGCCTGGAATCGGTGGGCAGGGGGCCCCCTCTTC | CAWNRWAGGPLF
TRBJ1-1 | - | TRBV2 | - | TGTGCCTCCCAAGTCGGGGGCGCCCCTGAAGCTTTCTTT | CASQVGGAPEAFF
TRBJ2-7 | - | TRBV5-1 | - | TGCGCCAGCAGCTTGTTCGCGGGCCCAGCCTACGAGCAGTACTTC | CASSLFAGPAYEQYF
TRBJ2-3 | - | TRBV19 | once | TGTGCCAGTAAAACGGGATCTAGCACAGATACGCAGTATTTT | CASKTGSSTDTQYF
TRBJ2-5 | TRBD1 | TRBV6-5 | few | TGTGCCACCAAGTCTTTGGGCAGGGGGTCCGAGACCCAGTACTTC | CATKSLGRGSETQYF
TRBJ2-5 | TRBD1 | TRBV5-1 | - | TGCGCCAGCAGCTTGGCAGCCGGGTCCGCGTCGCCCGGGACAGGGAGGGGGGAGACCCAGTACTTC | CASSLAAGSASPGTGRGETQYF
TRBJ2-7 | TRBD1 | TRBV7-3 | - | TGTGCCAGCAGCTTAGACAGGGGCCCATCCTACGAGCAGTACTTC | CASSLDRGPSYEQYF
TRBJ2-3 | - | TRBV21-1 | - | TGTGCCAGCAGCAACCGAACTCTAGGGGGGAGGGGCACAGATACGCAGTATTTT | CASSNRTLGGRGTDTQYF
TRBJ2-1 | - | TRBV6-1 | - | TGTGCCAGCAGCTCCGGGGTGTGGCAGTTCTTC | CASSSGVWQFF
TRBJ2-7 | - | TRBV7-2 | - | TGTGCCAGCAGCCCTCCGTCCTACGAGCAGTACTTC | CASSPPSYEQYF
TRBJ2-7 | TRBD1 | TRBV6-1 | - | TGTGCCAGCAGTGGCCAGGGGGTATCCTACGAGCAGTACTTC | CASSGQGVSYEQYF
TRBJ1-1 | - | TRBV18 | - | TGTGCCAGCTCACCAAAGCTTGACACTGAAGCTTTCTTT | CASSPKLDTEAFF
TRBJ2-5 | - | TRBV29-1 | - | TGCAGCGTTGTTGAAGAGACCCAGTACTTC | CSVVEETQYF
TRBJ2-5 | - | TRBV28 | - | TGTGCCAGCAGTTTGTTCCAGACCCAGTACTTC | CASSLFQTQYF
TRBJ1-4 | - | TRBV6-5 | - | TGTGCCAGCAGCCGTGGGACCGGAGGAGAAAAACTGTTTTTT | CASSRGTGGEKLFF
TRBJ1-1 | - | TRBV27 | - | TGTGCCAGCAGTTTATTTCCAAGCACTGAAGCTTTCTTT | CASSLFPSTEAFF
TRBJ2-7 | TRBD1 | TRBV29-1 | - | TGCAGCGTCGGACAGGGGACTTCCTACGAGCAGTACTTC | CSVGQGTSYEQYF
TRBJ2-7 | TRBD2 | TRBV5-1 | - | TGCGCCAGCAGCATAGGGACTAGCGGGAGTATGGCATCCTACGAGCAGTACTTC | CASSIGTSGSMASYEQYF
TRBJ2-7 | TRBD1 | TRBV13 | - | TGTGCCAGCAGCCCCCGGACAGGGCCCGCCGAGCAGTACTTC | CASSPRTGPAEQYF
TRBJ2-7 | TRBD2 | TRBV9 | - | TGTGCCAGCAGCGTTACTAGCGCCTGGGGCCACGAGCAGTACTTC | CASSVTSAWGHEQYF
TRBJ2-1 | - | TRBV5-4 | - | TGTGCCAGCAGCCCGGCAACCGTTTACAATGAGCAGTTCTTC | CASSPATVYNEQFF
TRBJ2-1 | - | TRBV27 | - | TGTGCCAGCAGTGACTTGCAGGTCTTAAATGAGCAGTTCTTC | CASSDLQVLNEQFF
TRBJ1-2 | - | TRBV6-1 | - | TGTGCCAGCAGTGACCCGGGGTCTGGCTACACCTTC | CASSDPGSGYTF
TRBJ2-5 | - | TRBV27 | once | TGTGCCAGCAGTTTAGGGGCAGGGGGGATTCAAGAGACCCAGTACTTC | CASSLGAGGIQETQYF
TRBJ1-1 | - | TRBV6-1 | - | TGTGCCAGCAGGGACTTAGAAGCTTTCTTT | CASRDLEAFF